Each of the 16 T cell receptor beta chains below was sequenced from the same sample in a study of blood T cell repertoires in COVID-19. Measured with immunoSEQ multiplex PCR; TCRdb has only the in-frame clones, and not every one. The table has some 300,000 clones, approximately 89% seen once. Sequenced sample: peripheral blood. Receptor source: a woman under 40 who had recovered from COVID-19.

This clone has just one count. The chain couples TRBV9 to TRBJ2-1, with a weak D call TRBD1 (5 bases). The CDR3 runs 13 residues. Deletions cut 3 bases from V and 13 bases from J, with 17 bases between. Germline CDR1 and CDR2: SGDLS and YYNGEE. In DNA, the CDR3 is TGTGCCAGCAGCGCAGACAAGGGCACAGGACAGTTCTTC. Translation gives CASSADKGTGQFF.

With respect to this clone: The junction does not match germline at one end; this may be a read error. The chain combines TRBV9 with TRBJ1-3, with 7 bases that match TRBD1. Germline CDR1 SGDLS, CDR2 YYNGEE. The CDR3 consists of 19 residues. The CDR3 loop reads CASSVGPPTGNYPGYTIYF. The CDR3 nucleotides read TGTGCCAGCAGCGTAGGCCCTCCGACAGGGAACTATCCTGGATACACCATATATTTT.

V and J are TRBV9 and TRBJ2-3, with TRBD1 matching 8 bases. Germline trimming cut 4 bases from V and 5 bases from J; bases unmatched to any gene: 6. The CDR3 runs to 14 residues. The germline CDR1 and CDR2 sequences are SGDLS and YYNGEE. CDR3 protein: CASSQGAVVDTQYF. For the CDR3, the DNA is TGTGCCAGCAGCCAGGGGGCGGTTGTAGATACGCAGTATTTT. Full variable domain (outside the CDR3, taken from reference TRBV9 and TRBJ2-3): DSGVTQTPKHLITATGQRVTLRCSPRSGDLSVYWYQQSLDQGLQFLIQYYNGEERAKGNILERFSAQQFPDLHSELNLSSLELGDSALYFCASSQGAVVDTQYFGPGTRLTVL.

The chain joins TRBV4-1 to TRBJ1-1; tentative D call: TRBD1 (6 bases). The CDR3 runs 16 residues. V lost 2 bases and J lost 0, with 13 bases in between. The germline V gene has CDR1 MGHRA and CDR2 YSYEKL. CDR3 sequence (DNA): TGCGCCAGCAGCCAACGAGCGGGGGGCATGAACACTGAAGCTTTCTTT. Translating it yields CASSQRAGGMNTEAFF.

This clone was detected only once. The chain is built from TRBV7-6 and TRBJ2-1, with 7 bases that match TRBD1. Germline CDR1 and CDR2: SGHVS and FNYEAQ. The CDR3 loop spans 14 amino acids. The J segment lost 7 bases and the V segment lost 5 bases, leaving 8 bases of the junction unmatched. In nucleotides, the CDR3 is TGTGCCAGCAGCCGAAGACAGGGATGGAATGAGCAGTTCTTC. Its protein product is CASSRRQGWNEQFF.

This clone has more than one count but fewer than ten. The gene calls are TRBV7-3 and TRBJ1-1; weak D call: TRBD1 (6 bases). This CDR3 is built from 14 residues. Trimming took off 5 bases at V and 4 bases at J, with 14 bases between the two ends. Germline CDR1 reads SGHTA; CDR2 reads FQGTGA. CDR3 sequence reads: CASSPTVGGTEAFF. CDR3 nucleotides: TGTGCCAGCAGCCCCACCGTAGGGGGCACTGAAGCTTTCTTT.

V and J are TRBV4-1 and TRBJ2-5; D is uncertain. Germline assignment: CDR1 MGHRA and CDR2 YSYEKL. The CDR3 contains 14 residues. The germline V and J ends were trimmed by 0 bases and 1 base, with 6 bases remaining between them. The CDR3 is CASSQDIVQETQYF. The CDR3 DNA is TGCGCCAGCAGCCAAGATATCGTCCAAGAGACCCAGTACTTC.

There are a few counts of this clone. V is TRBV10-3 and J is TRBJ2-5, with TRBD2 matching over 12 bases. The CDR3 runs to 17 residues. Germline trimming cut 1 base from V and 5 bases from J; bases unmatched to any gene: 8. CDR1 and CDR2 from the germline V gene are ENHRY and SYGVKD. The CDR3 protein is CAISEFPTSGSGETQYF. DNA of the CDR3: TGTGCCATCAGTGAGTTTCCGACTAGCGGGAGTGGGGAGACCCAGTACTTC.

The V call is TRBV18, the J call TRBJ1-2, with D perhaps matching TRBD1 (5 bases). In germline, CDR1 is KGHSH, CDR2 LQKENI. V was clipped by 2 bases and J by 5 bases, with 12 bases between them. This CDR3 region has 14 residues. The CDR3 region has the DNA TGTGCCAGCTCACCAACAGGCTCTCTATATGGCTACACCTTC. Its translation is CASSPTGSLYGYTF.

The J gene is TRBJ1-2, the V gene TRBV5-1; unclear D gene. The CDR3 spans 14 residues. Germline assignment: CDR1 SGHRS and CDR2 YFSETQ. The V gene lost 1 base and the J gene lost 0 bases, with 7 bases spanning the gap. The CDR3 reads CASSLNTANYGYTF. The CDR3 DNA reads as TGCGCCAGCAGCTTGAATACAGCTAACTATGGCTACACCTTC.

The chain has TRBV29-1 and TRBJ1-1, with D possibly being TRBD1 (5 bases). V gave up 4 bases and J gave up 0 bases, with 9 bases separating them. CDR3 length: 13 amino acids. Germline CDR1 SQVTM, CDR2 ANQGSEA. The CDR3 reads CSVGWGMNTEAFF. The CDR3 nucleotides are TGCAGCGTTGGGTGGGGCATGAACACTGAAGCTTTCTTT.

The chain carries TRBV6-1 and TRBJ1-4, with D possibly being TRBD1 (6 bases). CDR3 length: 15 amino acids. Trimming removed 3 bases at V and 6 bases at J, with 14 bases between. Germline V gene sequence: CDR1 MNHNS, CDR2 SASEGT. The CDR3 DNA follows: TGTGCCAGCAGTGACAATCAGGGGATGGATGAAAAACTGTTTTTT. The encoded protein is CASSDNQGMDEKLFF.

The chain links TRBV28 to TRBJ2-6, with D unclear. The CDR3 length is 16 residues. In germline, CDR1 is MDHEN, CDR2 SYDVKM. Trimming removed 4 bases from V and 2 bases from J, with 12 bases in between. CDR3 nucleotides: TGTGCCAGCAGTTCCGGCGGATTCGCTGGGGCCAACGTCCTGACTTTC. Amino acid sequence: CASSSGGFAGANVLTF.

CDR3 loop: CASRVGQATAREQFF. CDR3 in DNA: TGTGCCAGCAGGGTGGGACAGGCCACGGCCAGGGAGCAGTTCTTC. V usage is TRBV28 and J usage is TRBJ2-1; 8 nucleotides line up with TRBD1. The V and J ends lost 6 bases and 10 bases, in that order; junction bases with no gene match: 14. Germline values: CDR1 MDHEN, CDR2 SYDVKM. The CDR3 has 15 amino acids.

V usage is TRBV28 and J usage is TRBJ2-1; 7 bases are shared with TRBD2. CDR1 and CDR2 (germline): MDHEN, SYDVKM. The length of the CDR3 is 14 residues. After removal of 5 bases from V and 7 bases from J, the junction contained 8 bases not matched to a gene. The CDR3 sequence: CASSIILSGNEQFF. DNA of the CDR3: TGTGCCAGCAGTATCATTCTTAGCGGGAATGAGCAGTTCTTC.

The V and J genes are TRBV2 and TRBJ2-5, with TRBD2 matching 9 bases. The CDR3 has 16 residues. V gave up 6 bases and J gave up 5 bases; unmatched junction bases: 13. CDR1 and CDR2 (germline): SNHLY, FYNNEI. The CDR3 reads CASSGVVAGVSETQYF. The CDR3 DNA is TGTGCCAGCAGCGGGGTGGTAGCGGGGGTTTCGGAGACCCAGTACTTC.